Following are 30 T cell receptor beta chains from one sample sequenced in a study of cytomegalovirus exposure and HLA in healthy donors. The PCR contained 60 Vbeta and 13 Jbeta primers. Measured with immunoSEQ multiplex PCR; TCRdb has only the in-frame clones, and not every one. The table lists about 190,000 clones, around 86% of them singletons. Sequenced sample: PBMCs. These receptors originate from a man under 40 in good health and CMV-seronegative.

Remarks on this clone: A read error may account for a junction end that differs from germline. The chain is built from TRBV5-4 and TRBJ2-6; the match to TRBD1 covers 7 bases. The CDR3 has 18 residues. CDR1 and CDR2 (germline): SGHNT, YYREEE (reference sequence). CDR3 in DNA: TGTGCCAGCAGCTTGGCCACAGGGGACCTCTCTGGGGCCAACGGCCTGACTTTC. Amino acids: CASSLATGDLSGANGLTF. Complete variable domain (other parts from reference TRBV5-4 and TRBJ2-6): ETGVTQSPTHLIKTRGQQVTLRCSSQSGHNTVSWYQQALGQGPQFIFQYYREEENGRGNFPPRFSGLQFPNYSSELNVNALELDDSALYLCASSLATGDLSGANGLTFGAGSRLTVL.

This clone appeared a single time. DNA for the CDR3: TGTGCCAGCAGTGAGTTACTAAGCTACGAGCAGTACTTC. It translates to CASSELLSYEQYF. The J gene is TRBJ2-7, the V gene TRBV2; no clear D. Trimming took 3 bases from V and 3 from J, leaving 9 bases between them. Germline V gives CDR1 SNHLY, CDR2 FYNNEI. This CDR3 is built from 13 residues.

The chain carries TRBV2 and TRBJ2-7, with 8 positions matching TRBD1. This CDR3 region has 16 residues. J was trimmed by 1 base and V by 7 bases; bases with no gene match: 12. Germline V gene data show CDR1 as SNHLY and CDR2 as FYNNEI. The CDR3 loop is CASTEGIQGASYEQYF. CDR3 nucleotides: TGTGCCAGCACAGAGGGGATCCAGGGGGCTTCCTACGAGCAGTACTTC.

J is TRBJ2-5 and V is TRBV5-1; D might be TRBD1 (6 bases). Between the trimmed V and J ends, which lost 4 bases and 5 bases, there was a span of 15 bases. This CDR3 region has 14 residues. Germline V lookup: CDR1 SGHRS, CDR2 YFSETQ. CDR3 region: CASSKTGMKETQYF. The CDR3 DNA follows: TGCGCCAGCAGCAAAACAGGGATGAAGGAGACCCAGTACTTC.

The V call is TRBV11-2, the J call TRBJ2-3; 7 bases align to TRBD2. Germline V CDR1 and CDR2: SGHAT, FQNNGV. The CDR3 has 15 amino acids. V shed 3 bases and J 2 bases; nucleotides not matched to a gene: 5. CDR3 in DNA: TGTGCCAGCAGCTTGAGGGAGGGTCTCACAGATACGCAGTATTTT. It specifies CASSLREGLTDTQYF.

V and J are TRBV25-1 and TRBJ2-5; the match to TRBD2 covers 7 bases. Germline V gene lookup returns CDR1 MGHDK and CDR2 SYGVNS. The CDR3 covers 14 residues. Unmatched junction bases numbered 3, after V lost 1 base and J lost 4 bases. CDR3 region: CASSELGGRETQYF. The CDR3 DNA follows: TGTGCCAGCAGTGAATTGGGAGGGAGAGAGACCCAGTACTTC.

The chain recombines TRBV19 with TRBJ2-7, with 11 positions matching TRBD1. Unmatched junction bases numbered 7, after V lost 5 bases and J lost 4 bases. Germline assignment: CDR1 LNHDA and CDR2 SQIVND (reference sequence). This CDR3 is built from 15 residues. CDR3 region: CASSWTGGARYEQYF. Written as DNA, the CDR3 is TGTGCCAGTAGTTGGACAGGGGGCGCAAGGTACGAGCAGTACTTC.

The count of this clone is one. The rearrangement links TRBV25-1 to TRBJ2-2, with TRBD1 matching 7 bases. With 6 bases clipped from V and 3 bases from J, the junction kept 13 bases outside the gene matches. This CDR3 spans 17 amino acids. CDR1 MGHDK and CDR2 SYGVNS come from the germline V gene. The CDR3 bases are TGTGCCAGCAGCCCAAACGGGACAGTGGTCTACACCGGGGAGCTGTTTTTT. This codes for CASSPNGTVVYTGELFF.

This sequence joins TRBV7-2 and TRBJ2-1, with a weak D call TRBD1 (6 bases). The germline V gene encodes CDR1 SGHTA and CDR2 FQGNSA. The CDR3 has 11 amino acids. V shed 4 bases and J shed 10 bases, with 8 bases lying between them. In DNA, the CDR3 is TGTGCCAGCAGCTCCGGGACAGAGCAGTTCTTC. Its protein is CASSSGTEQFF.

This chain joins TRBV6-1 and TRBJ2-7; 9 nucleotides line up with TRBD2. This CDR3 spans 14 amino acids. The V gene's germline CDR1 is MNHNS and CDR2 SASEGT. J was trimmed by 7 bases and V by 4 bases; bases with no gene match: 8. The CDR3 spells CASSGSGGQNEQYF. For the CDR3, the DNA is TGTGCCAGCAGTGGGAGCGGGGGGCAGAATGAGCAGTACTTC.

The V call is TRBV18, the J call TRBJ2-3; 9 bases are a match to TRBD2. In germline, CDR1 is KGHSH, CDR2 LQKENI. J gave up 2 bases and V 4 bases, and 7 bases lay outside the gene matches. The CDR3 length is 16 residues. The DNA for the CDR3 is TGTGCCAGCTCACTTGTTCTAGCGGGGACCACAGATACGCAGTATTTT. Amino acids: CASSLVLAGTTDTQYF.

About this clone: One end of the junction does not line up with germline, which may come from a read error. This rearrangement joins TRBV10-3 to TRBJ2-2, with TRBD1 matching 10 bases. Germline CDR1 reads ENHRY; CDR2 reads SYGVKD. The CDR3 sequence is 14 residues long. The CDR3 sequence is CAIRGQGNPGELFF. The CDR3 DNA is TGTGCCATCCGGGGACAGGGGAACCCCGGGGAGCTGTTTTTT.

The CDR3 DNA is TGTGCCAGCAGTTACGGGGCAGGTCCTCAGCCCCAGCATTTT. It yields the protein CASSYGAGPQPQHF. The gene calls are TRBV6-6 and TRBJ1-5, with D maybe TRBD1 (5 bases). The germline gives CDR1 MNHNY, CDR2 SVGAGI (reference sequence). Trimming removed 2 bases at V and 6 bases at J, with 11 bases between. CDR3 length: 14 residues.

The J gene is TRBJ1-2, the V gene TRBV18; TRBD1 matches at 11 bases. The CDR3 length is 18 residues. The germline CDR1 and CDR2 sequences are KGHSH and LQKENI. V trimming: 4 bases; J trimming: 1 base; junction bases outside the gene matches: 11. The CDR3 DNA follows: TGTGCCAGCTCACAGCCGGGACAGGGGGAACCTTTTAACTATGGCTACACCTTC. It codes for CASSQPGQGEPFNYGYTF.

V usage is TRBV2 and J usage is TRBJ2-3; TRBD1 matches 9 bases. Losses at the gene ends were 2 bases for V and 2 bases for J; bases not matched to a gene: 11. Germline loops: CDR1 SNHLY, CDR2 FYNNEI. The CDR3 is 18 residues long. The chain's CDR3 is CASSETGQGGLSTDTQYF. In nucleotides, the CDR3 is TGTGCCAGCAGTGAAACGGGACAGGGTGGGCTATCCACAGATACGCAGTATTTT. Based on the CDR3 plus reference TRBV2 and TRBJ2-3, the full variable domain is EPEVTQTPSHQVTQMGQEVILRCVPISNHLYFYWYRQILGQKVEFLVSFYNNEISEKSEIFDDQFSVERPDGSNFTLKIRSTKLEDSAMYFCASSETGQGGLSTDTQYFGPGTRLTVL.

The J gene is TRBJ2-3, the V gene TRBV19; 7 bases agree with TRBD2. The CDR3 is 14 amino acids. Trimming cost V 5 bases and J 4 bases; bases outside gene matches: 6. Germline V gene data show CDR1 as LNHDA and CDR2 as SQIVND (reference sequence). The chain's CDR3 is CASSSLREADTQYF. CDR3 coding DNA: TGTGCCAGTAGTTCCCTTCGGGAGGCAGATACGCAGTATTTT.

This chain uses TRBV19 with TRBJ1-5, with 8 positions matching TRBD1. CDR1 LNHDA and CDR2 SQIVND come from the germline V gene (reference sequence). Losses at the gene ends were 6 bases for V and 2 bases for J; bases not matched to a gene: 6. This CDR3 has 15 amino acids. The CDR3: CASSVDRGRNQPQHF. CDR3 nucleotides: TGTGCCAGTAGCGTCGACAGGGGCCGCAATCAGCCCCAGCATTTT.

The genes are TRBV27 and TRBJ1-2, with D perhaps matching TRBD1 (6 bases). Germline assignment: CDR1 MNHEY and CDR2 SMNVEV (reference sequence). V was trimmed by 6 bases and J by 5 bases, leaving 22 bases between them. The CDR3 loop spans 16 amino acids. CDR3 nucleotides: TGTGCCAGCAGACCTTCTCAGGGGACTAGCTGGTATGGCTACACCTTC. Amino acid sequence: CASRPSQGTSWYGYTF.

The V gene is TRBV2, the J gene TRBJ2-6, with a weak D call TRBD1 (5 bases). Germline CDR1 and CDR2: SNHLY and FYNNEI. This CDR3 comprises 15 residues. Trimming removed 2 bases from V and 2 bases from J, with 7 bases in between. The CDR3 sequence is CASSESRAGANVLTF. In DNA form, the CDR3 reads TGTGCCAGCAGTGAAAGCAGGGCTGGGGCCAACGTCCTGACTTTC. Full variable domain (remainder filled in from reference TRBV2 and TRBJ2-6): EPEVTQTPSHQVTQMGQEVILRCVPISNHLYFYWYRQILGQKVEFLVSFYNNEISEKSEIFDDQFSVERPDGSNFTLKIRSTKLEDSAMYFCASSESRAGANVLTFGAGSRLTVL.

The chain carries TRBV10-3 and TRBJ2-7; TRBD2 agrees at 7 bases. V shed 3 bases and J 9 bases; nucleotides not matched to a gene: 2. The CDR3 contains 11 residues. Germline CDR1 and CDR2: ENHRY and SYGVKD. This CDR3 is CAISEAGRQYF. In nucleotides, the CDR3 is TGTGCCATCAGTGAAGCGGGACGGCAGTACTTC.

The V gene is TRBV7-9, the J gene TRBJ2-1; 7 bases are shared with TRBD2. This CDR3 spans 15 amino acids. Germline V gene data show CDR1 as SEHNR and CDR2 as FQNEAQ (reference sequence). The V segment lost 0 bases and the J segment 4 bases; nucleotides outside the gene matches: 3. The CDR3 sequence is CASSLAQAGYNEQFF. The CDR3 bases are TGTGCCAGCAGCTTAGCCCAAGCGGGATACAATGAGCAGTTCTTC.

The chain employs TRBV28 and TRBJ2-3, with TRBD1 identical over 7 bases. Germline values: CDR1 MDHEN, CDR2 SYDVKM. CDR3 length: 14 amino acids. Germline trimming cut 3 bases from V and 6 bases from J; bases unmatched to any gene: 6. CDR3: CASSFRTGGDTQYF. The CDR3 region has the DNA TGTGCCAGCAGTTTCCGGACAGGTGGGGATACGCAGTATTTT.

The rearrangement uses TRBV7-2 and TRBJ2-5; 9 bases line up with TRBD1. Germline values: CDR1 SGHTA, CDR2 FQGNSA. V was clipped by 6 bases and J by 5 bases; unmatched bases: 10. The CDR3 is 15 amino acids. CDR3 loop: CASSSPGQGAETQYF. In DNA form, the CDR3 reads TGTGCCAGCAGTTCCCCGGGACAGGGTGCCGAGACCCAGTACTTC.

This sequence joins TRBV6-6 and TRBJ2-1; 11 bases are shared with TRBD1. The CDR3 contains 16 residues. Germline CDR1 MNHNY, CDR2 SVGAGI (reference sequence). The V gene end was trimmed by 4 bases and the J gene end by 3 bases; junction bases not matched to a gene: 5. CDR3: CASSSSDRGLYNEQFF. The CDR3 bases are TGTGCCAGCAGTTCATCGGACAGGGGGCTCTACAATGAGCAGTTCTTC.

The chain links TRBV19 to TRBJ1-2; a weak D match, TRBD1 (5 bases). Trimming pared 1 base from V and 5 bases from J, leaving 14 bases between. The V gene's germline CDR1 is LNHDA and CDR2 SQIVND (reference sequence). The CDR3 totals 15 residues. This CDR3 reads CASSIAGVSRYGYTF. In DNA, the CDR3 is TGTGCCAGTAGTATAGCGGGGGTATCTCGGTATGGCTACACCTTC.

The V call is TRBV6-1, the J call TRBJ1-5; 7 bases map to TRBD1. The CDR3 length is 15 residues. V was clipped by 2 bases and J by 7 bases; unmatched bases: 8. The germline V gene encodes CDR1 MNHNS and CDR2 SASEGT. The CDR3 region is CASSERQGGGQPQHF. The CDR3 bases are TGTGCCAGCAGTGAAAGGCAGGGGGGTGGACAGCCCCAGCATTTT.

This chain connects TRBV6-5 to TRBJ2-5, with D possibly TRBD2 on 6 matching bases. Germline V CDR1 and CDR2: MNHEY, SVGAGI. The V end was cut by 5 bases, the J end by 4 bases, with 14 bases between. This CDR3 comprises 14 residues. DNA of the CDR3: TGTGCCAGCAGTACGGGGGAGGTTCGAGAGACCCAGTACTTC. Translated, it gives CASSTGEVRETQYF.

The chain uses TRBV5-4 and TRBJ2-2; a possible D gene is TRBD1 (5 bases). The CDR3 runs 14 residues. The V end lost 4 bases, the J end lost 1 base, and 8 bases lay between the germline ends. Germline CDR1 is SGHNT and CDR2 is YYREEE (reference sequence). CDR3 coding DNA: TGTGCCAGCAGCCAGGACAAGAACACCGGGGAGCTGTTTTTT. It specifies CASSQDKNTGELFF.

The J gene is TRBJ2-1, the V gene TRBV6-5, with 9 bases that match TRBD2. The V gene's germline CDR1 is MNHEY and CDR2 SVGAGI. V shed 2 bases, J shed 3 bases, and the junction held 5 bases outside the gene matches. CDR3 length: 16 residues. In nucleotides, the CDR3 is TGTGCCAGCAGTTACAAGGCTAGCGGGGACTACAATGAGCAGTTCTTC. As protein: CASSYKASGDYNEQFF.

The chain recombines TRBV18 with TRBJ2-5; weak D call: TRBD2 (6 bases). CDR3 length: 15 residues. The V end lost 2 bases, the J end lost 5 bases, and 15 bases lay between the germline ends. In germline, CDR1 is KGHSH, CDR2 LQKENI. The CDR3 is CASSPYGGTIETQYF. The CDR3 coding sequence is TGTGCCAGCTCACCATACGGCGGGACCATCGAGACCCAGTACTTC.